These 14 T cell receptor beta chains were all obtained from the same sample, sequenced in a study of shared clonotypes between healthy human individuals. Assay used: immunoSEQ multiplex PCR; TCRdb lists only in-frame clones, some missing. This table holds approximately 2.1 million clones, over 90% found once. Sequenced material: naive CD4+ T cells from PBMCs. Subset given: CD45RA+ positively selected. The receptors stem from a man younger than 35 in good health. Some clones in this sample may be carry-over from other donors' samples.

For this clone: The same CDR3 also results from other DNA sequences found in this sample. The chain carries TRBV9 and TRBJ2-7, with 8 bases that match TRBD2. Trimming at V came to 0 bases and at J to 4 bases, leaving 3 bases not matched to a gene. The CDR3 has 14 residues. Germline values: CDR1 SGDLS, CDR2 YYNGEE. In nucleotides, the CDR3 is TGTGCCAGCAGCGTAGGTCTAGCGGGTTACGAGCAGTACTTC. Protein product: CASSVGLAGYEQYF.

Only one count was recorded for this clone. The chain joins TRBV5-4 to TRBJ1-2, with D hard to call. The CDR3 covers 16 residues. Germline loops: CDR1 SGHNT, CDR2 YYREEE (reference sequence). V shed 0 bases and J shed 0 bases, with 12 bases lying between them. The CDR3 DNA is TGTGCCAGCAGCTTGGCTCCAGGCCCTTCTAACTATGGCTACACCTTC. As protein: CASSLAPGPSNYGYTF.

This clone was detected only once. The chain joins TRBV12-5 to TRBJ2-5; D unresolved. CDR1 and CDR2 from the germline V gene are LGHNT and FRNRAP. The CDR3 is 12 residues long. The V gene lost 5 bases and the J gene lost 4 bases, with 8 bases spanning the gap. CDR3 DNA: TGTGCTAGTGGTACCGATTTAGAGACCCAGTACTTC. Its protein is CASGTDLETQYF.

This chain connects TRBV11-3 to TRBJ2-2; D gene ambiguous. CDR3 size: 14 residues. V lost 3 bases and J lost 4, with 9 bases in between. The germline V gene encodes CDR1 SGHNT and CDR2 YENEEA. CDR3 sequence: CASSFRLGTGELFF. The CDR3, as DNA: TGTGCCAGCAGCTTCCGGCTGGGCACCGGGGAGCTGTTTTTT.

The count of this clone is one. The chain has TRBV9 and TRBJ2-2, with D possibly being TRBD2 (5 bases). Trimming removed 0 bases from V and 5 bases from J, with 11 bases in between. This CDR3 is 15 amino acids long. Looked up from germline, CDR1 is SGDLS and CDR2 is YYNGEE. DNA of the CDR3: TGTGCCAGCAGCGTAGCTCTAAGGGAGACCGGGGAGCTGTTTTTT. Its translation is CASSVALRETGELFF.

The chain links TRBV7-2 to TRBJ2-7; no definite D call. There are 13 residues in the CDR3. The germline gives CDR1 SGHTA, CDR2 FQGNSA. Trimming pared 3 bases from V and 9 bases from J, leaving 15 bases between. CDR3: CASSLRDIGWQYF. CDR3 bases: TGTGCCAGCAGCTTGCGTGACATAGGATGGCAGTACTTC.

This clone was seen only once. The chain employs TRBV5-1 and TRBJ2-7, with D maybe TRBD1 (6 bases). Germline V gene lookup returns CDR1 SGHRS and CDR2 YFSETQ. CDR3 size: 11 residues. V was trimmed by 4 bases and J by 5 bases, leaving 7 bases between them. The CDR3 region has the DNA TGCGCCAGCAGCGGGGGCGACGAGCAGTACTTC. This encodes CASSGGDEQYF.

The chain recombines TRBV19 with TRBJ1-2; the D gene is possibly TRBD1 (5 bases). Germline CDR1 reads LNHDA; CDR2 reads SQIVND (reference sequence). The CDR3 is 15 residues long. The V end was cut by 7 bases, the J end by 8 bases, with 23 bases between. CDR3 in amino acids: CASNDPGRWVGGYTF. CDR3 coding DNA: TGTGCCAGTAATGACCCGGGGCGATGGGTTGGAGGCTACACCTTC.

The gene calls are TRBV28 and TRBJ2-3; no clear D gene. The germline V gene encodes CDR1 MDHEN and CDR2 SYDVKM. The length of the CDR3 is 11 residues. V lost 6 bases and J 8 bases, leaving 9 bases between the germline ends. As DNA, the CDR3 is TGTGCCAGCAGAGTCGAAGGTACGCAGTATTTT. The encoded protein is CASRVEGTQYF.

The chain recombines TRBV6-1 with TRBJ2-3, with D possibly TRBD1 on 5 matching bases. V dropped 4 bases and J dropped 4 bases, with 15 bases sitting between them. Germline V CDR1 and CDR2: MNHNS, SASEGT. The CDR3 runs to 15 residues. CDR3 region: CASSAEGRVADTQYF. The CDR3 nucleotides read TGTGCCAGCAGTGCCGAAGGCAGGGTAGCAGATACGCAGTATTTT.

This sequence joins TRBV9 and TRBJ2-3, with D tentatively TRBD2 (5 bases). The CDR3 contains 17 residues. Germline lookup yields CDR1 SGDLS and CDR2 YYNGEE. V was pared by 4 bases and J by 3 bases, with 21 bases between. The CDR3 DNA reads as TGTGCCAGCAGCCCTTCCCCGGGAACCAAGGTTACAGATACGCAGTATTTT. Its translation: CASSPSPGTKVTDTQYF.

V usage is TRBV25-1 and J usage is TRBJ2-5; D unresolved. Germline V gives CDR1 MGHDK, CDR2 SYGVNS. The CDR3 is 14 amino acids. V was cut by 5 bases and J by 5 bases, with 15 bases left in between. CDR3 nucleotide sequence: TGTGCCAGCAGTCCACTCTCGGGCTTGGAGACCCAGTACTTC. Encoded protein: CASSPLSGLETQYF.

As to this clone: This CDR3 is also generated by other DNA sequences in the sample. The chain joins TRBV18 to TRBJ2-1; 10 nucleotides line up with TRBD2. The V gene's germline CDR1 is KGHSH and CDR2 LQKENI. V shed 3 bases, J shed 6 bases, and the junction held 5 bases outside the gene matches. This CDR3 is 15 amino acids long. CDR3 sequence reads: CASSPRTSGFNEQFF. CDR3 in DNA: TGTGCCAGCTCACCGCGGACTAGCGGCTTCAATGAGCAGTTCTTC.

The chain couples TRBV6-1 to TRBJ2-1; maybe TRBD2 (6 bases). The CDR3 runs to 12 residues. V was pared by 6 bases and J by 10 bases, with 13 bases between. Germline V gene data show CDR1 as MNHNS and CDR2 as SASEGT. CDR3 DNA sequence: TGTGCCAGCAGCACATGGGCGGGAGAGCAGTTCTTC. Translating it yields CASSTWAGEQFF.